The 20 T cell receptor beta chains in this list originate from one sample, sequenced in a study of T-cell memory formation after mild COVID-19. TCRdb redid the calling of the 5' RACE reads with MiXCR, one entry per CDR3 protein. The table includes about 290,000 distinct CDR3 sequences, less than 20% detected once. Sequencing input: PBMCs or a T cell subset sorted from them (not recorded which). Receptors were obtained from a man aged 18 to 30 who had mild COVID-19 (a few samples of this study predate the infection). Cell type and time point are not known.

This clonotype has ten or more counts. CDR3 nucleotide sequence: TGCGCCAGCAGCCGACGCCAGGGGGGGACTGAAGCTTTCTTT. Amino acid sequence: CASSRRQGGTEAFF. The chain links TRBV4-1 to TRBJ1-1, with 7 nucleotides matching TRBD1. This CDR3 is built from 14 residues. CDR1 and CDR2 from the germline V gene are MGHRA and YSYEKL. J gave up 5 bases and V 4 bases, and 7 bases lay outside the gene matches.

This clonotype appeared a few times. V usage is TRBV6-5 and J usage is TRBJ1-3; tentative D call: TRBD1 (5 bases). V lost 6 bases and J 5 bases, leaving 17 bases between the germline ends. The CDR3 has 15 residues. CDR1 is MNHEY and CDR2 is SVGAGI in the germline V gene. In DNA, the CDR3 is TGTGCCAGCAGGGGAAACCGGGACGTAAGAAACACCATATATTTT. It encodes CASRGNRDVRNTIYF.

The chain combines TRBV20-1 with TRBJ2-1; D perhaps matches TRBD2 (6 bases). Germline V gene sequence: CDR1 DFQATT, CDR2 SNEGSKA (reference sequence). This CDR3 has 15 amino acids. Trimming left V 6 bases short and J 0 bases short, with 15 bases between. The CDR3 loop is CSASSRGGSYNEQFF. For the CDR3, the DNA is TGCAGTGCCAGCTCTCGGGGAGGCTCCTACAATGAGCAGTTCTTC.

CDR3 sequence (DNA): TGCGCCAGCAGCTCGGGACAGCTCAAAGAGACCCAGTACTTC. It yields the protein CASSSGQLKETQYF. The chain has TRBV5-1 and TRBJ2-5; 7 nucleotides line up with TRBD1. In germline, CDR1 is SGHRS, CDR2 YFSETQ. The V gene end was trimmed by 3 bases and the J gene end by 3 bases; junction bases not matched to a gene: 5. The CDR3 extends over 14 amino acids. The full variable domain, with the rest looked up from reference TRBV5-1 and TRBJ2-5, is KAGVTQTPRYLIKTRGQQVTLSCSPISGHRSVSWYQQTPGQGLQFLFEYFSETQRNKGNFPGRFSGRQFSNSRSEMNVSTLELGDSALYLCASSSGQLKETQYFGPGTRLLVL.

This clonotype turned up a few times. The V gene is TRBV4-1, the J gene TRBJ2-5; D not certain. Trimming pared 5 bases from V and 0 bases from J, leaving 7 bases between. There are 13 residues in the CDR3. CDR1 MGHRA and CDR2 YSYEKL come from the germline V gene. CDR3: CASSGRYQETQYF. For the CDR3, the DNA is TGCGCCAGCAGCGGGCGGTACCAAGAGACCCAGTACTTC.

The CDR3 DNA reads as TGTGCCAGCAGCCTCACGGGGCAGTTGAGGACAGATACGCAGTATTTT. Encoded protein: CASSLTGQLRTDTQYF. The chain has TRBV7-3 and TRBJ2-3, with D tentatively TRBD1 or TRBD2 (5 bases each). Germline V gene data show CDR1 as SGHTA and CDR2 as FQGTGA. CDR3 length equals 16 residues. Trimming took 5 bases from V and 3 from J, leaving 18 bases between them.

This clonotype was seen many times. CDR3 sequence reads: CASSPTLGETREQYF. In DNA form, the CDR3 reads TGTGCCAGCAGCCCAACACTTGGAGAAACGCGGGAGCAGTACTTC. This rearrangement joins TRBV9 to TRBJ2-7; D not certain. This CDR3 has 15 residues. The ends were cut back, 4 bases at V and 7 bases at J, with 21 bases in the middle. Germline V gene data show CDR1 as SGDLS and CDR2 as YYNGEE.

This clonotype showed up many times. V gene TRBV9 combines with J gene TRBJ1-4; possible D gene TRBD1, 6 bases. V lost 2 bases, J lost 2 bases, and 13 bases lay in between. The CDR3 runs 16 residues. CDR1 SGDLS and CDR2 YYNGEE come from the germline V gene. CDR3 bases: TGTGCCAGCAGCGTGGGGGGGCCCCTCACTAATGAAAAACTGTTTTTT. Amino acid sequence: CASSVGGPLTNEKLFF.

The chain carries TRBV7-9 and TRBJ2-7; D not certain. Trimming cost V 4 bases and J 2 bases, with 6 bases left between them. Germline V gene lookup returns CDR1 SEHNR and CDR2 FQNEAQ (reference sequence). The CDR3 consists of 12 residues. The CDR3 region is CASSSRPYEQYF. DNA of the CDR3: TGTGCCAGCAGCTCCCGTCCCTACGAGCAGTACTTC.

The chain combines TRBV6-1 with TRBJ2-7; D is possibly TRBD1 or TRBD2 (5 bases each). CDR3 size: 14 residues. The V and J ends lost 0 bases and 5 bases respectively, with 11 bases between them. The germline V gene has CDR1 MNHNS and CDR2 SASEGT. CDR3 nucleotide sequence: TGTGCCAGCAGTGAAGCGCACGGGGACCACGAGCAGTACTTC. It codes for CASSEAHGDHEQYF.

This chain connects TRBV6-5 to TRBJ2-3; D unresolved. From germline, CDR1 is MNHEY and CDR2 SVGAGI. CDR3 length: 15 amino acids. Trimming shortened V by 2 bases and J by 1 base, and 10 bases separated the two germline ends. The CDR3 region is CASSYRDSGTDTQYF. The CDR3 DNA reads TGTGCCAGCAGTTACAGGGATTCGGGCACAGATACGCAGTATTTT.

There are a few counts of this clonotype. The CDR3 here is CATWEQFF. CDR3 sequence (DNA): TGTGCCACCTGGGAGCAGTTCTTC. The chain carries TRBV7-9 and TRBJ2-1; D remains unclear. The CDR3 length is 8 residues. Germline CDR1 reads SEHNR; CDR2 reads FQNEAQ (reference sequence). The V end lost 10 bases, the J end lost 10 bases, and 5 bases lay between the germline ends.

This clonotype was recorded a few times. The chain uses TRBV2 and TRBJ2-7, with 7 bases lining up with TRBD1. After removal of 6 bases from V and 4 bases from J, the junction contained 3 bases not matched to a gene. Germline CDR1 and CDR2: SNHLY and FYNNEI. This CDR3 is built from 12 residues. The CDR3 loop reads CASRPTGYEQYV. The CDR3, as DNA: TGTGCCAGCAGACCGACAGGGTACGAGCAGTACGTC.

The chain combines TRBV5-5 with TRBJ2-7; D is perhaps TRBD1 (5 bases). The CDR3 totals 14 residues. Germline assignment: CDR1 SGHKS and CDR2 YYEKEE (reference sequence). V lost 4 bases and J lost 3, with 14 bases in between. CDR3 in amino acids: CASSPAQGFYEQYF. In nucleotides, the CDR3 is TGTGCCAGCAGCCCTGCGCAGGGCTTCTACGAGCAGTACTTC. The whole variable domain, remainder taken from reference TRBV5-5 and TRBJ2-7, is DAGVTQSPTHLIKTRGQQVTLRCSPISGHKSVSWYQQVLGQGPQFIFQYYEKEERGRGNFPDRFSARQFPNYSSELNVNALLLGDSALYLCASSPAQGFYEQYFGPGTRLTVT.

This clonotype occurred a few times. CDR3 DNA sequence: TGCAGTGCTCAACGCCAAGAGACCCAGTACTTC. This encodes CSAQRQETQYF. The chain joins TRBV20-1 to TRBJ2-5; no definite D call. V dropped 5 bases and J dropped 1 base, with 5 bases sitting between them. Germline CDR1 and CDR2: DFQATT and SNEGSKA (reference sequence). CDR3 length: 11 residues.

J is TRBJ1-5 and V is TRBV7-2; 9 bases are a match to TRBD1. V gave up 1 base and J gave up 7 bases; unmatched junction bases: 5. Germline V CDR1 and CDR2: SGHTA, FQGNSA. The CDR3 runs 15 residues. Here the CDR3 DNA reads TGTGCCAGCAGCTTAGGTGGGACAGGGAGCCAGCCCCAGCATTTT. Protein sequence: CASSLGGTGSQPQHF.

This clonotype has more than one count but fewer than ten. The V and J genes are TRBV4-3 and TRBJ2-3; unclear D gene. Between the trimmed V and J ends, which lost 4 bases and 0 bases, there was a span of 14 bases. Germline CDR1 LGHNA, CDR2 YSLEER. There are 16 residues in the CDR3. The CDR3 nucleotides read TGCGCCAGCAGCCCGCTGAGCCACGGGAGCACAGATACGCAGTATTTT. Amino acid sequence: CASSPLSHGSTDTQYF.

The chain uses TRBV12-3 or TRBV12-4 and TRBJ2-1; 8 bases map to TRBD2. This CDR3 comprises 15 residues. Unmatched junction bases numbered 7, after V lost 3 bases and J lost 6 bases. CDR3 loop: CASSLQLAGTNEQFF. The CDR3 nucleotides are TGTGCCAGCAGTTTGCAGCTAGCGGGTACCAATGAGCAGTTCTTC.

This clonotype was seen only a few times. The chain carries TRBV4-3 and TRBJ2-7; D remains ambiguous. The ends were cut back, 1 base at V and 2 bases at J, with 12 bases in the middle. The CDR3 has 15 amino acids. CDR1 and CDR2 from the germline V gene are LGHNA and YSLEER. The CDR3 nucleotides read TGCGCCAGCAGCCAAGGGTCTGCGGCTGCCTACGAGCAGTACTTC. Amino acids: CASSQGSAAAYEQYF.

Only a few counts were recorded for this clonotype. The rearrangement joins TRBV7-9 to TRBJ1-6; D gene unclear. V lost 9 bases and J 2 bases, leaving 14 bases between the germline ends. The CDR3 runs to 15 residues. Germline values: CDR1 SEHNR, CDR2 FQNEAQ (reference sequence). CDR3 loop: CASSSGSTYNSPLHF. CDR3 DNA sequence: TGTGCCAGTTCCTCGGGCTCAACCTATAATTCACCCCTCCACTTT.